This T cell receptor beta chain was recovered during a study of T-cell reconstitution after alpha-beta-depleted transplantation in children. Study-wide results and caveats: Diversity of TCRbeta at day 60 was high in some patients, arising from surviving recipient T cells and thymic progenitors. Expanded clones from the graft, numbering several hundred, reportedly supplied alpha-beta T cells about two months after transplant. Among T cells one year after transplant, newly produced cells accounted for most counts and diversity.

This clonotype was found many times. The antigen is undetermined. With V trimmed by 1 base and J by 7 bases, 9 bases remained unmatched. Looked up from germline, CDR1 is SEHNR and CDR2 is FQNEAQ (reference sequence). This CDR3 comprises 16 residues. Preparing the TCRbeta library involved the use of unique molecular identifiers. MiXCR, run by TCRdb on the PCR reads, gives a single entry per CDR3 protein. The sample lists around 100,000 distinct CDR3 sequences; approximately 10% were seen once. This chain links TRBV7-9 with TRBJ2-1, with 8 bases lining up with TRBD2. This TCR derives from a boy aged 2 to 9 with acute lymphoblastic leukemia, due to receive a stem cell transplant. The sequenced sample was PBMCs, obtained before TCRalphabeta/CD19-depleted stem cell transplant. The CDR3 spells CASSLGSSGSRNEQFF. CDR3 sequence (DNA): TGTGCCAGCAGCTTAGGTTCCAGCGGGAGCAGAAATGAGCAGTTCTTC.